This T cell receptor beta chain was recovered during a study of blood T cells in healthy people across ages (dated by TCRdb to the mid-2010s). Looking at the study overall: In model experiments, template switching captured roughly one uniquely barcoded TCR beta cDNA molecule for every two T cells. Age-related changes in TCR beta repertoire diversity were measured in the study by deep sequencing normalized with unique cDNA molecular identifiers. The donors were divided into four age groups: young (average around 16 years), middle-aged (under 40), aged (around 59) and long-lived (about 90). The study analyzed two additional independent replicas of 1 million unique cDNA reads from the same blood draw for two donors, one aged 18 to 29 and one aged 80 or older. Results the study describes overall, beyond this receptor: Observed TCR beta diversity correlated strongly with the percentage of naive T cells measured by flow cytometry. Donor CMV infection status was unknown, potentially confounding age-related changes in expanded clonotypes. Observed TCR beta diversity per million T cells fell roughly linearly with age, and a significant reduction was already apparent by age roughly 40. Since profiling was done on bulk unsorted PBMCs, naive and antigen-experienced compartments could not be conclusively compared. Compared with the aged group, the long-lived group had more naive CD4+ T cells, fewer expanded clones and increased TCR diversity, a pattern suggesting age selection. Estimates of total diversity from one million sequenced T cells were regarded as lower bounds and underestimates.

Systemically healthy Caucasian individuals from Russia, some 36 in total and aged roughly 6 to 100 years, were included as donors. Each donor gave 9.5 to 10 milliliters of peripheral blood, drawn into EDTA-treated Vacutainer tubes. Ficoll-Paque density-gradient centrifugation was used to isolate PBMCs, with at least 6.5 million per sample. Trizol reagent was used to extract total RNA from the PBMCs, yielding at least 6 micrograms per sample. For every donor, flow cytometry on a PBMC aliquot measured the percentage of naive CD45RAhigh/CD27high T cells. This clonotype has a handful of counts. Its antigen is currently not known. Germline is not matched at one junction end, which may reflect a read error. The library relied on 5' RACE. This sample was sequenced with an Illumina HiSeq 2500. A second PCR of about 6 to 12 cycles was run with a J-beta primer mix and a sample-barcoded 5' primer. A unique molecular identifier was introduced onto each TCR beta cDNA molecule by a template-switch 5' adaptor carrying 12 random nucleotides. Each sample yielded at least 2.5 million CDR3-containing paired-end reads. First-strand cDNA was synthesized from all RNA with the Mint cDNA synthesis kit, primed by a TRBC-specific oligonucleotide. After uracil-DNA glycosylase treatment, a first 18-cycle PCR used universal primers M1SS and BC2_uni_R on all cDNA. The original methods were these. Each sample was normalized by randomly selecting 1 million high-quality reads, each carrying a distinct molecular identifier. Reads sharing molecular identifiers were discarded rather than binned into consensus sequences. MiTCR, run with a Q25 quality threshold and the strictest error-elimination algorithm, handled CDR3 identification, clonotype clustering and error correction. A nonparametric unseen species model using Euler transformation provided a lower-bound estimate of total TCR beta diversity. In-frame beta chains were kept once TCRdb had trimmed the public reads at Q25 with fastp and called clones with MiXCR. Each entry merges the rows of one CDR3 protein and shows their most common DNA and genes. TCRdb's processing, not the study's, gives the V and J calls here. The table for this sample lists about 930,000 distinct CDR3 sequences; 25% to 30% of them were counted only once. Roughly 10% of the sample belongs to the ten largest clones.

CDR1 and CDR2 are read off the germline V gene as SGHTA and FQGTGA. Reading from cysteine to phenylalanine, the CDR3 counts 17 amino acids. The read is trimmed to its CDR3 DNA, 51 bases read in frame from base 1. A further study also used this sample, focusing on T cells of mothers and their children. Per that second paper: Nine systemically healthy Caucasian individuals, comprising three mothers and their six children, were included as donors. cDNA synthesis used all of the extracted RNA, with 1.5 ug of RNA in each 15 ul reaction. In the second PCR, sample barcodes and 2-4 random nucleotides were introduced via the M1S primer. Over 8.5 million TCR beta CDR3 reads came from each mother, compared with some 3 million reads from each child. TCR recombination output is similarly shaped by thymic selection in related and unrelated pairs, with a minor effect exerted by inherited differences. Related mother-child pairs always showed normalized repertoire overlap that was slightly higher than in unrelated mother-child pairs, though the difference was never significant. No persistent microchimeric T cell clones were detected, at a sensitivity of around 100 clones per million clonotypes. To look for features that set related mother-child pairs apart from unrelated individuals, the researchers ran deep NGS to compare the TCR beta repertoires of mothers and children. On average, the children were around 11 +/- 4 years old, while the mothers were roughly 40 +/- 4 years old. After adapter ligation was performed with NEBNext reagents, the libraries were sequenced on an Illumina HiSeq 2000 with 100+100 nt paired-end reads. To avoid cross-contamination, the mother libraries and the child libraries were prepared a month apart and sequenced in separate runs. For each donor, between roughly 500,000 and 2,300,000 distinct TCR beta clonotypes were identified. Naive TCR beta clonotypes were estimated from low-frequency clonotypes matched to each donor's FACS-determined naive share, without sorting.

The sequenced sample consisted of blood. The chain is made from TRBV7-3 and TRBJ2-6; the D gene is perhaps TRBD1, from 5 matching bases. The TCR sequence derives from a middle-aged woman in good health. The CDR3 amino acid sequence is: CASSLLGISSGASVLTF. At the DNA level, the sequence is TGTGCCAGCAGCTTGCTTGGGATCAGCTCTGGGGCCAGCGTCCTGACTTTC.